The present T cell receptor beta chain was sequenced within a study of blood T cell repertoires in COVID-19. Per the authors' pipeline: Amplified reference gene primers provided the basis for estimating nucleated cell counts. Sequencing was performed with immunoSEQ multiplex PCR; in TCRdb, only in-frame clones are kept and a portion is missing. V, J and clone size derive from that table, while D and trimming were established from the DNA sequence. The table has some 460,000 clones, nearly 90% seen once. This CDR3 has 15 amino acids. Germline trimming cut 7 bases from V and 12 bases from J; bases unmatched to any gene: 10. Germline CDR1 and CDR2: SGHTA and FQGNSA. Participant-reported clinical history was the basis for cohort assignment.

The TCR comes from a woman in her late teens or twenties with acute COVID-19. This sequence joins TRBV7-2 and TRBJ2-1, with TRBD2 identical over 15 bases. The specimen sequenced was PBMCs or T cells enriched from blood (not recorded which). CDR3 protein: CASTTGTSGRRRQFF. The CDR3 region has the DNA TGTGCCAGCACAACCGGGACTAGCGGGAGGAGGCGGCAGTTCTTC.